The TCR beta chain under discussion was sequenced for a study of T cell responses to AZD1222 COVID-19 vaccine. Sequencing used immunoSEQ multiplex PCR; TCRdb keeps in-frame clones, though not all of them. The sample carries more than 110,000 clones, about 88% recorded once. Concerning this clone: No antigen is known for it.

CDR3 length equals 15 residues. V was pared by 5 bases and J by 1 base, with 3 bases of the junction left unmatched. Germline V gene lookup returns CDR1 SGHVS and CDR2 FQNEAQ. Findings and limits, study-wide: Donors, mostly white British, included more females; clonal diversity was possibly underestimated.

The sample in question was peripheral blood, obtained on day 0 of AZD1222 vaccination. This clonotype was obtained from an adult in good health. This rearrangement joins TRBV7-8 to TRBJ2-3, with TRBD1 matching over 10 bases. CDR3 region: CASSRDRGRTDTQYF. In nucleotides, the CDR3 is TGTGCCAGCAGCCGGGACAGGGGTCGCACAGATACGCAGTATTTT. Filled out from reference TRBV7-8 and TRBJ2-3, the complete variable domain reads GAGVSQSPRYKVAKRGQDVALRCDPISGHVSLFWYQQALGQGPEFLTYFQNEAQLDKSGLPSDRFFAERPEGSVSTLKIQRTQQEDSAVYLCASSRDRGRTDTQYFGPGTRLTVL.